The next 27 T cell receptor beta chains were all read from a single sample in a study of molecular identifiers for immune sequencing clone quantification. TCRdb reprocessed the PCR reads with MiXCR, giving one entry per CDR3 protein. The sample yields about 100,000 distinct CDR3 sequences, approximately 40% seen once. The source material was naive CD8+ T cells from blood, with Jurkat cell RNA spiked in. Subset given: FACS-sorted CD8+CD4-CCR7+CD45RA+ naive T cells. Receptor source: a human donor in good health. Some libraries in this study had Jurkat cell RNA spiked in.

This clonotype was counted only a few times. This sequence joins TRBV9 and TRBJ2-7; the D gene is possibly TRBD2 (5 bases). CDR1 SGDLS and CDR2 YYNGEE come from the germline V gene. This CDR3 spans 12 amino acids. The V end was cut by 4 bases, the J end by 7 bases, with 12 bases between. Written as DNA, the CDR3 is TGTGCCAGCAGCTCCCTAGGAGGAGAGCAGTACTTC. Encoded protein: CASSSLGGEQYF. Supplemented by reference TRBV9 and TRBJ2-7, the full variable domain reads DSGVTQTPKHLITATGQRVTLRCSPRSGDLSVYWYQQSLDQGLQFLIQYYNGEERAKGNILERFSAQQFPDLHSELNLSSLELGDSALYFCASSSLGGEQYFGPGTRLTVT.

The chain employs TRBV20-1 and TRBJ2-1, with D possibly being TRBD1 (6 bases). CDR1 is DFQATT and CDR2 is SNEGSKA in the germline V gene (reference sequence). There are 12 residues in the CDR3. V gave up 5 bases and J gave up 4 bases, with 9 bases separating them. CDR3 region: CSALGGYNEQFF. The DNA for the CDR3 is TGCAGTGCTCTAGGGGGATACAATGAGCAGTTCTTC.

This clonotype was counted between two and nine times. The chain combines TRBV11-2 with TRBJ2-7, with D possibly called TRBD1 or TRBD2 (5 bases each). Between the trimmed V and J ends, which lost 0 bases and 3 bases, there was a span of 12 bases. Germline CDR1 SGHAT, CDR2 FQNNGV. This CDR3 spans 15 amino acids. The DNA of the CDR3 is TGTGCCAGCAGCTTAGATCCGGGGCCCTTCTACGAGCAGTACTTC. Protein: CASSLDPGPFYEQYF.

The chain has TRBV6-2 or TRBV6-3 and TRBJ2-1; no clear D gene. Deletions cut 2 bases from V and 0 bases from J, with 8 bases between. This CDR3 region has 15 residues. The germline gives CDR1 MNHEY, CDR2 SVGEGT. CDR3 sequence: CASSYRASSYNEQFF. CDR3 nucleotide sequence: TGTGCCAGCAGTTACCGGGCGAGCTCCTACAATGAGCAGTTCTTC.

In nucleotides, the CDR3 is TGTGCCAGCAGTCCTGATTGGGTGACTGAAGCTTTCTTT. This sequence encodes CASSPDWVTEAFF. The chain joins TRBV6-5 to TRBJ1-1; D unclear. The CDR3 totals 13 residues. V dropped 5 bases and J dropped 5 bases, with 12 bases sitting between them. Germline V gives CDR1 MNHEY, CDR2 SVGAGI.

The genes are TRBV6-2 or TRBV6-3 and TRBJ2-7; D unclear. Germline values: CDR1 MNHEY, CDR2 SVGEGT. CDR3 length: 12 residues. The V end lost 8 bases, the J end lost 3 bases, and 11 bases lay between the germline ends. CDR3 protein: CASESRSYEQYF. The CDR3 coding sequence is TGTGCCAGCGAATCAAGGAGCTACGAGCAGTACTTC.

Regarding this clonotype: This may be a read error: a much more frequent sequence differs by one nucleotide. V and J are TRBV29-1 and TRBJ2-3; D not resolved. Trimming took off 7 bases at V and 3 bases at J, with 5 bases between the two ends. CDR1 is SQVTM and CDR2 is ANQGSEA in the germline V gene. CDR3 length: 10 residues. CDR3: CSGDTDTQYF. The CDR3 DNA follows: TGCAGCGGTGATACAGATACGCAGTATTTT.

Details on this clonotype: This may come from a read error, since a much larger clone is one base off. DNA of the CDR3: TGCGCCAGCCGCCAAGCGCCGGGACAGGGGACTTACGAGCAGTACTTC. It yields the protein CASRQAPGQGTYEQYF. The chain is built from TRBV4-3 and TRBJ2-7; 10 nucleotides line up with TRBD1. Germline CDR1 and CDR2: LGHNA and YSLEER. CDR3 size: 16 residues.

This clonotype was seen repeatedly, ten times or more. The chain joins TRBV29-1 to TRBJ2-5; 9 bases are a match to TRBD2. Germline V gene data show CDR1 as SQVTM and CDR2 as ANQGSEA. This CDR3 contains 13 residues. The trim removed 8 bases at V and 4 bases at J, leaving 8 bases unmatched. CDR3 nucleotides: TGCAGCATACCGGGACTAGCAGTAGAGACCCAGTACTTC. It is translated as CSIPGLAVETQYF.

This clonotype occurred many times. For the CDR3, the DNA is TGCAGTGCTAGAGACCGGGGTGCCTACGAGCAGTACTTC. This sequence encodes CSARDRGAYEQYF. V usage is TRBV20-1 and J usage is TRBJ2-7, with TRBD2 as a possible D gene (5 bases). Germline values: CDR1 DFQATT, CDR2 SNEGSKA (reference sequence). The CDR3 is 13 residues long. The ends were cut back, 0 bases at V and 2 bases at J, with 8 bases in the middle.

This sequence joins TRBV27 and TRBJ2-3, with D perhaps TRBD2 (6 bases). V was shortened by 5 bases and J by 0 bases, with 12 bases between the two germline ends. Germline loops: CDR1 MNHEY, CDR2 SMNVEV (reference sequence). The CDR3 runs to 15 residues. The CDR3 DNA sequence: TGTGCCAGCAGTCACCTAGCGCCTAGCACAGATACGCAGTATTTT. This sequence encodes CASSHLAPSTDTQYF.

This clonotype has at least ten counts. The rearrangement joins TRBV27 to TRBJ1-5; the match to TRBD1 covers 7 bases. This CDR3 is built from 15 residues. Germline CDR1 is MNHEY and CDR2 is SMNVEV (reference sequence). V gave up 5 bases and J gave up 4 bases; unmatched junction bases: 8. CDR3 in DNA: TGTGCCAGCAGTCCCGAGGGGGCGCGAAATCAGCCCCAGCATTTT. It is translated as CASSPEGARNQPQHF.

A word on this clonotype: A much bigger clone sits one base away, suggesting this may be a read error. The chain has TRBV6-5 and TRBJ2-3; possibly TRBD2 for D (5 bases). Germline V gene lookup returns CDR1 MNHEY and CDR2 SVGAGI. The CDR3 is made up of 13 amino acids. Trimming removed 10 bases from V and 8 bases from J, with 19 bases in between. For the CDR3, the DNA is TGTGCCAACAGAACCGACGGGATTCCTACGCAGTATTTT. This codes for CANRTDGIPTQYF.

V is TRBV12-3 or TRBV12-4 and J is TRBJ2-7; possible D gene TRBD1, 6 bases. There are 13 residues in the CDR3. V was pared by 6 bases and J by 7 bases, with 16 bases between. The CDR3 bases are TGTGCCAGCAGCCTGGGGGCGGGCAGAGAGCAGTACTTC. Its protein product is CASSLGAGREQYF.

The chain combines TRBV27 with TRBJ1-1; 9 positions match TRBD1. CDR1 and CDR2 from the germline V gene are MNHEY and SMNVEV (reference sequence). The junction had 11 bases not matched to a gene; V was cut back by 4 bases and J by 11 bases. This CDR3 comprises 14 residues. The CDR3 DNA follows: TGTGCCAGCAGTTCGGCCGGGACAGGGAATGATGCTTTCTTT. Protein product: CASSSAGTGNDAFF.

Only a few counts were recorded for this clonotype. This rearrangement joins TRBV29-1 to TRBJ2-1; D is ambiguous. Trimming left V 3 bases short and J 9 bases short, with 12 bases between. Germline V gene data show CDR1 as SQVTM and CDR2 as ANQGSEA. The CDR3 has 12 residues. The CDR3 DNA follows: TGCAGCGTTGACCGGCTTTGGGCTGAGCAGTTCTTC. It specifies CSVDRLWAEQFF.

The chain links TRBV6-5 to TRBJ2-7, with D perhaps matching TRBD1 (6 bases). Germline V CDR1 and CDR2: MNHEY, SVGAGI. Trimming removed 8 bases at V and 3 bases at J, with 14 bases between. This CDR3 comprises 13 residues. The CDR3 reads CASREQGGYEQYF. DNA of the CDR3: TGTGCCAGCCGAGAACAGGGTGGCTACGAGCAGTACTTC.

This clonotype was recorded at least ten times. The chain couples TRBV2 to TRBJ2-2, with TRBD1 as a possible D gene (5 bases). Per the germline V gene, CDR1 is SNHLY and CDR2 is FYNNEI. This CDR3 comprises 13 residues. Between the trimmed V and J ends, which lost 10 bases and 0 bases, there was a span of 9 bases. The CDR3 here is CAKRQTNTGELFF. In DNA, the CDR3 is TGTGCCAAAAGACAGACGAACACCGGGGAGCTGTTTTTT.

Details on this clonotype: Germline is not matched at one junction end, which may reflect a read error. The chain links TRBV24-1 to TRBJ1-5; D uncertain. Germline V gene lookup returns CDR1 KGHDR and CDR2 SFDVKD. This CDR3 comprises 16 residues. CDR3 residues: CATSDSSLAYNQPQRF. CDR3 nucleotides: TGTGCCACCAGTGATTCGAGTCTTGCCTACAATCAGCCCCAGCGTTTT.

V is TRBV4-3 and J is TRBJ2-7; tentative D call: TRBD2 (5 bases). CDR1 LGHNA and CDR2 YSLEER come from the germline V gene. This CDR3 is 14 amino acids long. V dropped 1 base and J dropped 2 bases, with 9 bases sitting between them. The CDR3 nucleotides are TGCGCCAGCAGCCAAGCGGACGGGGCCTACGAGCAGTACTTC. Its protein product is CASSQADGAYEQYF.

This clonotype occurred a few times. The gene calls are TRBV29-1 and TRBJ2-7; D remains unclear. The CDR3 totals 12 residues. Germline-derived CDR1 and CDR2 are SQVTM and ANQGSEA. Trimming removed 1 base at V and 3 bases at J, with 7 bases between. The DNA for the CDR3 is TGCAGCGTTGAAGTACACAGCTACGAGCAGTACTTC. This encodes CSVEVHSYEQYF.

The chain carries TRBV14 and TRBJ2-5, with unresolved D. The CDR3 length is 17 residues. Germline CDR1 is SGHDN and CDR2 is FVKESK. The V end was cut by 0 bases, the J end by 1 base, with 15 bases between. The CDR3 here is CASSQDTRVQTQETQYF. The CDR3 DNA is TGTGCCAGCAGCCAAGACACCCGGGTCCAGACCCAAGAGACCCAGTACTTC.

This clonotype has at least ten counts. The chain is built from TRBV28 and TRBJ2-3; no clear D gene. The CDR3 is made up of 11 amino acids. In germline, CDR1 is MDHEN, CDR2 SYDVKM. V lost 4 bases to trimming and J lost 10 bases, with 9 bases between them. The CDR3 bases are TGTGCCAGCAGTTACTTCCATGCGCAGTATTTT. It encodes CASSYFHAQYF.

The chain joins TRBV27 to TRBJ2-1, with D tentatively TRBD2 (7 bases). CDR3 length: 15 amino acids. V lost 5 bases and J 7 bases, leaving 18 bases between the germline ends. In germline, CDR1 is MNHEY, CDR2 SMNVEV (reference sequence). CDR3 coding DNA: TGTGCCAGCAGTAGGGGGGGGGCGGGTCGAAATGAGCAGTTCTTC. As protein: CASSRGGAGRNEQFF.

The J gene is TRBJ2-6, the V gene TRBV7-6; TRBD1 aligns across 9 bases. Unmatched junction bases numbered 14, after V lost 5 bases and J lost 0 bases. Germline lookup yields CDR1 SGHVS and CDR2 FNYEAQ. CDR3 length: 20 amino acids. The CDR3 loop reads CASSRSFGTGYDSGANVLTF. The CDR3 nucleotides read TGTGCCAGCAGCCGATCGTTTGGGACAGGGTACGACTCTGGGGCCAACGTCCTGACTTTC. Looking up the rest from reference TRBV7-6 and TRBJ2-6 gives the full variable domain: GAGVSQSPRYKVTKRGQDVALRCDPISGHVSLYWYRQALGQGPEFLTYFNYEAQQDKSGLPNDRFSAERPEGSISTLTIQRTEQRDSAMYRCASSRSFGTGYDSGANVLTFGAGSRLTVL.

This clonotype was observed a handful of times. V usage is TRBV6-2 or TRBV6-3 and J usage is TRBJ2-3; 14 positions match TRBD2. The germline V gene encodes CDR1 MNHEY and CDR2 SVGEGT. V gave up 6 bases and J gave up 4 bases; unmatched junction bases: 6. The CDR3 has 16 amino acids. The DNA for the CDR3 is TGTGCCAGCAGACGGGGACTAGCGGGAGTAGCAGATACGCAGTATTTT. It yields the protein CASRRGLAGVADTQYF.

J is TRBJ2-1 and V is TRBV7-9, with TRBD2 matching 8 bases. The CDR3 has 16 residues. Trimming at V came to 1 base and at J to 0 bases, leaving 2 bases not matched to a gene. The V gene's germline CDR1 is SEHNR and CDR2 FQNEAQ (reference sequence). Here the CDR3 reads CASSLGSGSSYNEQFF. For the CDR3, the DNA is TGTGCCAGCAGCTTAGGGAGCGGGAGCTCCTACAATGAGCAGTTCTTC.